The entry below gives a single T cell receptor beta chain sequence along with its context. The sample comes from a study of response to subunit inactivated influenza vaccine. TCRdb reprocessed the RT-PCR reads with MiXCR, giving one entry per CDR3 protein. The sample carries around 850,000 distinct CDR3 sequences, less than 20% recorded once. The CDR3 runs to 14 residues. Germline values: CDR1 DFQATT, CDR2 SNEGSKA (reference sequence). The V end was cut by 4 bases, the J end by 5 bases, with 18 bases between. This clonotype was obtained from a man aged 45-65 years who received an inactivated influenza vaccine. The specimen was PBMCs from blood, collected 5 days after vaccination. The gene calls are TRBV20-1 and TRBJ2-7; possibly TRBD2 for D (6 bases). The CDR3 DNA reads as TGCAGTGCTATACCTTCCGGGAGTGAAAACGAGCAGTACTTC. Protein sequence: CSAIPSGSENEQYF.